These T cell receptor beta chains were read from a single sample in a study of shared clonotypes between healthy human individuals. Produced via immunoSEQ multiplex PCR; TCRdb's table is partial and in-frame only. The data show some 530,000 clones, approximately 81% seen once. Material: PBMCs. These receptors all stem from a woman between 40 and 55 years old in good health. Some clones in this sample may be carry-over from other donors' samples. The conserved cysteine and the conserved F or W are not part of the CDR3 here. Expanded clones are given a class, and other clones once, few, many or no size at all.

V	size	CDR3
TRBV5-1	.	ASSSRTGTNYGYT
TRBV7-2	.	ASSHLPDTQY
TRBV14	.	ASSQEGQEPGYT
TRBV7-2	.	ASSPMLGGPFEQF
TRBV10-2	few	ASSESDRSSYNEQF
TRBV18	.	ASTSGFMNTEAF
TRBV28	once	ASSLPSSGNTIY
TRBV4-1	.	ASSQDLGAVQGTGELF
TRBV4-3	few	ASSPSSMNTEAF
TRBV7-3	.	ASSPRTGGSGNTIY
TRBV18	few	ASSPDRTNYEQY
TRBV5-1	.	ASSSGTSGRLQETQY
TRBV19	.	ASSSLAGFTGELF
TRBV18	.	ASSSTDINYGYT
TRBV7-9	once	ASSLGRQGGEQF
TRBV7-3	many	ASSSGTSRTDTQY
TRBV15	.	ATSREGGGGNQPQH
TRBV14	.	ASSQGTGYGYT
TRBV7-6	.	ASSPAGGGYNEQF
TRBV4-3	.	ASSQDMDQPQH
TRBV19	.	ASRSQGTRNQPQH
TRBV7-7	.	ASSLGLGLAGGSEQF
TRBV30	.	AWSKGFGLAGGSSYEQY
TRBV15	.	ATSPTGGPGTEAF
TRBV11-2	few	ASSLATRGNSYEQY
TRBV5-1	.	ASSSGGLAGADTQY